The rows below give T cell receptor beta chains drawn from one sample of a study of blood T cell repertoires in COVID-19. Produced via immunoSEQ multiplex PCR; TCRdb's table is partial and in-frame only. The table has roughly 220,000 clones, more than 85% seen once; the top ten hold around 3.1%. Sequencing input: peripheral blood. The receptors were sampled from a man aged 55 to 69 with acute or convalescent COVID-19. The conserved cysteine and the conserved F or W are not part of the CDR3 here. The D gene is left open where the match is weak.

V gene	D gene	CDR3 length	J gene	CDR3 protein
TRBV3-1/TRBV3-2	NA	9	TRBJ2-7	ASRRGGEQY
TRBV27	TRBD2	11	TRBJ2-1	ASRGLAYNEQF
TRBV5-6	TRBD1	10	TRBJ2-7	ASTRDGDRLY
TRBV15	NA	14	TRBJ2-5	ATSRHPTGSQETQY
TRBV9	TRBD1	12	TRBJ1-4	ASRSGTGNEKLF
TRBV7-9	TRBD1	13	TRBJ1-4	ASSPWTGLGEKLF
TRBV18	NA	13	TRBJ2-7	ASSPSPPGPHEQY
TRBV4-1	TRBD1	14	TRBJ2-7	ASSEPSRTGAYEQY
TRBV11-2	TRBD2	12	TRBJ2-7	ASSLNGGSYEQY
TRBV25-1	TRBD1	11	TRBJ1-2	ASSDRGKGGYT
TRBV5-1	NA	12	TRBJ2-7	ASSPQGGRYEQY
TRBV5-4	TRBD1	15	TRBJ2-6	ASSFWTGFSGANVLT
TRBV5-1	TRBD1	12	TRBJ2-7	ASSLGTGIDEQY
TRBV7-3	TRBD1	13	TRBJ2-2	ASSGQGALTGELF
TRBV5-5	TRBD1	13	TRBJ2-1	ASSTGQALYNEQF
TRBV10-2	TRBD1	12	TRBJ1-4	ASSGQGQNEKLF
TRBV6-6	NA	12	TRBJ1-5	ASSPGLSNQPQH
TRBV4-3	TRBD2	14	TRBJ2-3	ASSPRRGSGVDTQY
TRBV5-6	NA	13	TRBJ2-1	ASSFRGAGGNEQF
TRBV5-1	NA	13	TRBJ2-1	ASSLNLGTYNEQF
TRBV27	TRBD1	15	TRBJ2-7	ASSKSTGTGPSYEQY
TRBV5-6	NA	13	TRBJ1-1	ASSLRAGMNTEAF
TRBV14	NA	11	TRBJ2-7	ASSRLAGYEQY
TRBV4-1	TRBD2	15	TRBJ2-5	ASSPGLAGGPGETQY
TRBV6-1	NA	13	TRBJ2-1	ASSERRVLRNEQF
TRBV5-6	TRBD1	13	TRBJ1-3	ASSWGQYSGNTIY
TRBV5-6	TRBD1	14	TRBJ1-5	ASSLAGGQGNQPQH
TRBV11-2	TRBD1	14	TRBJ2-7	ASSLIPGTGGYEQY
TRBV6-2/TRBV6-3	NA	15	TRBJ1-4	ASSFPSRGATNEKLF
TRBV28	NA	11	TRBJ1-2	ASSFPGDYGYT
TRBV6-5	TRBD1	13	TRBJ1-4	ASSDGQGAYEKLF
TRBV19	NA	12	TRBJ1-1	ASTPIGGSTEAF
TRBV28	NA	11	TRBJ1-5	ASPSRGGQPQH
TRBV5-4	NA	13	TRBJ2-5	ASSSPPGDQETQY
TRBV6-1	TRBD1	15	TRBJ1-1	ASSERQGASMNTEAF
TRBV5-1	NA	10	TRBJ2-3	ASSLDGDTQY
TRBV2	NA	11	TRBJ2-7	ASTILRSYEQY
TRBV9	NA	10	TRBJ2-1	ASSADFNEQF
TRBV7-2	NA	12	TRBJ2-7	ASSSPRPGYEQY
TRBV7-2	NA	12	TRBJ2-1	ASSLLWAGNEQF
TRBV12-3/TRBV12-4	TRBD1	11	TRBJ2-7	ASSRTTGGEQY
TRBV5-8	TRBD1	14	TRBJ1-2	ASSFKQGLLSDGYT
TRBV10-1	NA	12	TRBJ2-3	ASSRWGGTDTQY